The clone carrying this T cell receptor beta chain showed up just once. Its cognate antigen is unknown. The data belong to a study of T cell responses to AZD1222 COVID-19 vaccine. Background on the study: Some second doses came at about 4 weeks and others at about 12 weeks; these were pooled. Whole-study results and caveats: Sampled repertoires all dated from after the peak T cell response. Regions 160-218 and 743-854 dominated among vaccine-associated CD4 TCRs spanning spike. Regions left unmutated in variants are reportedly the target of nearly half of spike-specific TCRs.

Germline V gene data show CDR1 as SEHNR and CDR2 as FQNEAQ (reference sequence). The CDR3 spans 14 residues. Trimming pared 3 bases from V and 5 bases from J, leaving 13 bases between. Produced via immunoSEQ multiplex PCR; TCRdb's table is partial and in-frame only. The sample records roughly 140,000 clones, about 93% being singletons. The chain employs TRBV7-9 and TRBJ1-2, with D uncertain. The source was peripheral blood, collected on day 0 of AZD1222 vaccination. The origin of this receptor is an adult in good health. The CDR3 nucleotides read TGTGCCAGCAGCTTTCTAACAGCTGATTATGGCTACACCTTC. This translates into CASSFLTADYGYTF.